The rows below give T cell receptor beta chains drawn from one sample of a study of shared clonotypes between healthy human individuals. The table came from immunoSEQ multiplex PCR; TCRdb's copy has only in-frame clones and leaves some out. This table holds millions of clones, around nine tenths found once. What was sequenced was naive CD4+ T cells sorted from blood. Receptor source: a man younger than 35 in good health. The CDR3 runs from the conserved cysteine through the conserved F or W.

v_gene	CDR3aa
TRBV27	CASSGPGTKGAGELFF
TRBV12-5	CASGQYNEQFF
TRBV10-3	CAIEGQSTGELFF
TRBV2	CASSGTVQETQYF
TRBV7-2	CASSLGGLAGVIEQFF
TRBV6-6	CASRADTGELFF
TRBV7-2	CASTLPTLTDTQYF
TRBV29-1	CSVESAPRETQYF
TRBV5-4	CASRRRGSGNTIYF
TRBV19	CASSGTSGGAYEQYF
TRBV6-1	CASSERGRGKTQYF
TRBV7-7	CASSAGLAGETQYF
TRBV19	CASSPLAGVYNEQFF
TRBV19	CASSIFPTGYNEQFF
TRBV18	CASSPASTPNEQYF
TRBV19	CASSIGPGGNYGYTF
TRBV6-1	CASTPVGSGANVLTF
TRBV29-1	CSVEPENTGELFF
TRBV4-3	CASSHETGELFF
TRBV10-3	CAISENQGEYNEQFF
TRBV7-2	CASSFPSAGGTDTQYF
TRBV18	CASSPGGLLAFRGYTF
TRBV6-5	CASSFGLAGTETQYF
TRBV30	CAWSPGQTYGYTF
TRBV5-4	CASSLDGRGRTQYF
TRBV15	CATKDWGRTGELFF
TRBV4-1	CASSPNDRANYGYTF
TRBV19	CASLGAETQYF
TRBV7-2	CASSLSGAIPTQYF
TRBV25-1	CASSESGPDSYEQYF
TRBV5-6	CASSVRTGGHEKLFF
TRBV5-1	CASSLGSMGLSGANVLTF
TRBV5-4	CASRRDSNEQFF
TRBV28	CASRRVGNQPQHF
TRBV5-1	CASSLLAGEAYEQYF
TRBV11-2	CASSYRPSVDEQYF
TRBV6-1	CASSTIWGGIYEQYF
TRBV19	CASSSAGAVPYEQYF
TRBV7-9	CASSLDIGTEAFF
TRBV6-5	CASSRSSYEQYF
TRBV9	CASSVGLAGSLADYEQYF
TRBV4-1	CASSDVAGGVETQYF
TRBV5-1	CASSSPQETQYF
TRBV4-2	CASSPRWGGGLAYEQYF
TRBV7-6	CASSLAGLSLETQYF
TRBV10-2	CASSERYNEQFF
TRBV7-7	CASSLGGSSSTDTQYF
TRBV7-2	CASTQRGTSYEQYF